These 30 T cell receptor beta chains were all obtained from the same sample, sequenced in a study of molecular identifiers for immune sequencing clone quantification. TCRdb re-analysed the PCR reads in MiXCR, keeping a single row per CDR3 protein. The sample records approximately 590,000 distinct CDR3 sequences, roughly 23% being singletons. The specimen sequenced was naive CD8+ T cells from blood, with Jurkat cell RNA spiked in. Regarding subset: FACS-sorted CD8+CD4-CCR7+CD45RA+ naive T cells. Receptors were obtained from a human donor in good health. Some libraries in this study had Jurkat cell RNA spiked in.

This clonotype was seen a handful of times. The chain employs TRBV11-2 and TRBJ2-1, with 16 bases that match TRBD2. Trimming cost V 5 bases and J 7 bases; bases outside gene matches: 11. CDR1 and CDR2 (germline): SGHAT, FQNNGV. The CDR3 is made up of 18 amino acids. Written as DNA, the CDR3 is TGTGCCAGCAGCCCCTACGGGACTAGCGGGGGGGCGGGGAATGAGCAGTTCTTC. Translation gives CASSPYGTSGGAGNEQFF.

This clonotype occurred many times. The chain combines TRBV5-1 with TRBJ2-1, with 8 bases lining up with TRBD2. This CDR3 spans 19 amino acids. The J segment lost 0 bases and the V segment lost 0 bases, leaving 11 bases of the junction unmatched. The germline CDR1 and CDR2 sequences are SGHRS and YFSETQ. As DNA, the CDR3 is TGCGCCAGCAGCTTGGTGGTTCAAAGGGCGGGGGGCTCCTACAATGAGCAGTTCTTC. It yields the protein CASSLVVQRAGGSYNEQFF.

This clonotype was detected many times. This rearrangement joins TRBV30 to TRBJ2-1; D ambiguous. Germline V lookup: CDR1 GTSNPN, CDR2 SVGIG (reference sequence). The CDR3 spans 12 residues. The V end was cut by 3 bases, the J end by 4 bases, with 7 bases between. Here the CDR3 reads CAWSLAYNEQFF. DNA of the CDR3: TGTGCCTGGAGCCTCGCTTACAATGAGCAGTTCTTC.

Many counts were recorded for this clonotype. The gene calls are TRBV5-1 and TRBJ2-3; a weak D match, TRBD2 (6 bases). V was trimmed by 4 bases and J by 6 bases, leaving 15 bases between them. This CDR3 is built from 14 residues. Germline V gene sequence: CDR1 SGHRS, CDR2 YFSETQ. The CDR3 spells CASSLWRAGDTQYF. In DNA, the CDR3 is TGCGCCAGCAGCCTCTGGCGGGCGGGGGATACGCAGTATTTT.

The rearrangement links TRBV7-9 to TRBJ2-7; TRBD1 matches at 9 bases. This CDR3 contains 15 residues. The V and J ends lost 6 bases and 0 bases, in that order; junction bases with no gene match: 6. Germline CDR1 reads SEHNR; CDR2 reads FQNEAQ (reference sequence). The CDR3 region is CASRPTGGLSYEQYF. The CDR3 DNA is TGTGCCAGCAGACCGACAGGGGGACTCTCCTACGAGCAGTACTTC. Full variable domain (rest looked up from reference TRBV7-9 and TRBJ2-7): DTGVSQNPRHKITKRGQNVTFRCDPISEHNRLYWYRQTLGQGPEFLTYFQNEAQLEKSRLLSDRFSAERPKGSFSTLEIQRTEQGDSAMYLCASRPTGGLSYEQYFGPGTRLTVT.

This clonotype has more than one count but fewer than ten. DNA of the CDR3: TGTGCCTGGAGTGTACGGCACGGCTACGAGCAGTACTTC. Translating gives CAWSVRHGYEQYF. The chain has TRBV30 and TRBJ2-7; the D is unclear. V dropped 0 bases and J dropped 3 bases, with 9 bases sitting between them. The V gene's germline CDR1 is GTSNPN and CDR2 SVGIG (reference sequence). The CDR3 contains 13 residues.

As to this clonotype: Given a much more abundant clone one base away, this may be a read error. The chain's CDR3 is CASSLEDYNNQPQHF. Here the CDR3 DNA reads TGTGCCAGCAGCTTAGAAGATTATAACAATCAGCCCCAGCATTTT. The V call is TRBV7-2, the J call TRBJ1-5; D is unclear. This CDR3 is 15 amino acids long. V was trimmed by 1 base and J by 3 bases, leaving 10 bases between them. The germline V gene has CDR1 SGHTA and CDR2 FQGNSA.

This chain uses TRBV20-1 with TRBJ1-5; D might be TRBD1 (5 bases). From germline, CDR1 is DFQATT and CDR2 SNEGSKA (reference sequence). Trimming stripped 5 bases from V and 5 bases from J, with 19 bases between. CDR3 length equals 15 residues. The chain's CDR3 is CSAPRGGDTDQPQHF. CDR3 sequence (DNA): TGCAGTGCTCCCCGAGGAGGGGATACTGATCAGCCCCAGCATTTT.

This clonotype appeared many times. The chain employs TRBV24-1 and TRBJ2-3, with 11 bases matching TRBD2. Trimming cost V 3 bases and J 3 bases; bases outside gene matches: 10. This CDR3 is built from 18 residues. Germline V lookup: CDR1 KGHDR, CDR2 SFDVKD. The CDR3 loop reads CATSDHDELAGETDTQYF. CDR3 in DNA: TGTGCCACCAGTGATCATGACGAACTAGCGGGAGAAACAGATACGCAGTATTTT.

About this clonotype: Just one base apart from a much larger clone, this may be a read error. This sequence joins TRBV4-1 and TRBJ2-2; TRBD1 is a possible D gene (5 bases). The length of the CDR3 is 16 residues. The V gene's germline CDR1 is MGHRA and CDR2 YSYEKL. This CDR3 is CASRQDVLGAAGELFF. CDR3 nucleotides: TGCGCCAGCCGCCAAGATGTCTTAGGGGCGGCCGGGGAGCTGTTTTTT.

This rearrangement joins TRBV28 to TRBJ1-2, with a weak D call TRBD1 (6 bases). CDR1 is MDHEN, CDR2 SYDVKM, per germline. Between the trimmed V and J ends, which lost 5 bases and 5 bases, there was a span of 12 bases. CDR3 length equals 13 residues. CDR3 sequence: CASSLDRKYGYTF. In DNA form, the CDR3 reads TGTGCCAGCAGTCTGGACAGAAAATATGGCTACACCTTC.

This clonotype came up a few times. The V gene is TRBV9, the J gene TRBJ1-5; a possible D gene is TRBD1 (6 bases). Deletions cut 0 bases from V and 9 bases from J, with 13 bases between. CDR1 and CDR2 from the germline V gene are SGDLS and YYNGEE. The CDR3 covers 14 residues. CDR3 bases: TGTGCCAGCAGCGTAGCGGGGGCTGGGCGGCCCCAGCATTTT. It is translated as CASSVAGAGRPQHF.

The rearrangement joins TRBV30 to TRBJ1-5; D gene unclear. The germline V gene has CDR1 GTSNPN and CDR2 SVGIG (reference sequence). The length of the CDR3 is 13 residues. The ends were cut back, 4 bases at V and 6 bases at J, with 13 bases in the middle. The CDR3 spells CAWTTDRGQPQHF. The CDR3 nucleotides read TGTGCCTGGACCACAGACCGGGGTCAGCCCCAGCATTTT.

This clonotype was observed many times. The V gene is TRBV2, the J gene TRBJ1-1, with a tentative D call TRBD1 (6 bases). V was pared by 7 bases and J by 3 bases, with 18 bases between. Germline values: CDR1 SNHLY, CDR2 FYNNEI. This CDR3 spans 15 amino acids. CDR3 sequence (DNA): TGTGCCAGCACCCGTACGGCAGGGGCGGACACTGAAGCTTTCTTT. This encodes CASTRTAGADTEAFF. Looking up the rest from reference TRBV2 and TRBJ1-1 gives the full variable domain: EPEVTQTPSHQVTQMGQEVILRCVPISNHLYFYWYRQILGQKVEFLVSFYNNEISEKSEIFDDQFSVERPDGSNFTLKIRSTKLEDSAMYFCASTRTAGADTEAFFGQGTRLTVV.

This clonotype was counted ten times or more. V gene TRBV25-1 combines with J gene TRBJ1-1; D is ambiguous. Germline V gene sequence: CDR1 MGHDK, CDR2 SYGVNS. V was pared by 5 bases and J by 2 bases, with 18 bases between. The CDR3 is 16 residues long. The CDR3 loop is CASSSTYRGSNTEAFF. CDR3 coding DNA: TGTGCCAGCAGTTCAACCTACCGGGGATCCAACACTGAAGCTTTCTTT.

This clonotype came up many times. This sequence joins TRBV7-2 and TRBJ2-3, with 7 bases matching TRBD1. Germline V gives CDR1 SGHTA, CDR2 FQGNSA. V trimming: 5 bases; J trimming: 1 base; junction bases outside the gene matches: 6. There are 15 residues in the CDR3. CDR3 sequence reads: CASSLMTGRTDTQYF. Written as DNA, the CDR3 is TGTGCCAGCAGCCTAATGACAGGGCGCACAGATACGCAGTATTTT. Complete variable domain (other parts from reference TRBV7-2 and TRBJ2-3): GAGVSQSPSNKVTEKGKDVELRCDPISGHTALYWYRQSLGQGLEFLIYFQGNSAPDKSGLPSDRFSAERTGGSVSTLTIQRTQQEDSAVYLCASSLMTGRTDTQYFGPGTRLTVL.

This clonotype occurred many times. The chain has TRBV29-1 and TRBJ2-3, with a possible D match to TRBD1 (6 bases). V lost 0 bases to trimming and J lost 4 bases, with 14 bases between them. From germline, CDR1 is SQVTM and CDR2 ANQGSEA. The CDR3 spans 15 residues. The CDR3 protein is CSVEDVQGIPDTQYF. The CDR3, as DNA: TGCAGCGTTGAAGATGTTCAGGGGATTCCAGATACGCAGTATTTT.

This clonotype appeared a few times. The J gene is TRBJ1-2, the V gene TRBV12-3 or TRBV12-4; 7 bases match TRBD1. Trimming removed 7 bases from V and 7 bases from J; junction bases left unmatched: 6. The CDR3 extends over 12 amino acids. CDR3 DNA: TGTGCCAGCACCCAGGGGGGTTTTGGCTACACCTTC. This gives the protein CASTQGGFGYTF.

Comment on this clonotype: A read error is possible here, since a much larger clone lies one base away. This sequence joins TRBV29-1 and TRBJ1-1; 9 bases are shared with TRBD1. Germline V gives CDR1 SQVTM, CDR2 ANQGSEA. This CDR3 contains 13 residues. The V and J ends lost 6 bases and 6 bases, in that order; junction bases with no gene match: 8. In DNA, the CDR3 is TGCAGCGTGGTGACAGGGGGGGGCCCTGAAGCTTTCTTT. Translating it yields CSVVTGGGPEAFF.

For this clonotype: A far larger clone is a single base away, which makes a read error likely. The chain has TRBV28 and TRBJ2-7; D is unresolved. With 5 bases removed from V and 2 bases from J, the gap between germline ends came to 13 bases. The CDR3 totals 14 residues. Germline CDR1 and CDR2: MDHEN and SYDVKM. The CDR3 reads CASSPRLGPYEQYF. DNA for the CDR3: TGTGCCAGCAGTCCCCGACTGGGCCCCTACGAGCAGTACTTC.

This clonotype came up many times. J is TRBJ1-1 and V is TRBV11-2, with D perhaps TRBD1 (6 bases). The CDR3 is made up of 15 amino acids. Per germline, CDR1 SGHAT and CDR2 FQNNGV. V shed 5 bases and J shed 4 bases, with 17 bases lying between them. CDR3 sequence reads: CASSPWTVMPTEAFF. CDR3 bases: TGTGCCAGCAGCCCGTGGACAGTGATGCCCACTGAAGCTTTCTTT.

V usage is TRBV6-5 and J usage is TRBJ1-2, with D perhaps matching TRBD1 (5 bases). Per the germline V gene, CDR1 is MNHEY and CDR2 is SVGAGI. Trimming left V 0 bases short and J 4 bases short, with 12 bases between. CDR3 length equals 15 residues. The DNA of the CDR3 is TGTGCCAGCAGTTACTCGATAGGGGATCGCTATGGCTACACCTTC. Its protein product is CASSYSIGDRYGYTF.

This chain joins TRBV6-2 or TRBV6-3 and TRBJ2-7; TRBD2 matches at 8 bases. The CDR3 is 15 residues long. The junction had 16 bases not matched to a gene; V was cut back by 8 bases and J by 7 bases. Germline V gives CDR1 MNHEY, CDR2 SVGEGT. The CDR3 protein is CASGETSVLSTEQYF. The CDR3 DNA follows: TGTGCCAGCGGCGAGACTAGCGTACTCTCTACGGAGCAGTACTTC.

CDR3 region: CASSDSTGQEVSGANVLTF. The CDR3 nucleotides are TGTGCCAGCAGCGACTCCACGGGACAGGAGGTCTCTGGGGCCAACGTCCTGACTTTC. The chain combines TRBV9 with TRBJ2-6; 8 positions agree with TRBD1. This CDR3 has 19 amino acids. J lost 0 bases, V lost 3 bases, and 11 bases had no gene match. The germline CDR1 and CDR2 sequences are SGDLS and YYNGEE.

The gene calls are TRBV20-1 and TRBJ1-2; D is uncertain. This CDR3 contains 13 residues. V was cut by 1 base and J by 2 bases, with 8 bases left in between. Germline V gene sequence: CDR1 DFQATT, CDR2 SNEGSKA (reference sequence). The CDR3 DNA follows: TGCAGTGCTAGAGTTGGCGGAAACTATGGCTACACCTTC. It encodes CSARVGGNYGYTF.

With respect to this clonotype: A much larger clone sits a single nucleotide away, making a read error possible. The CDR3 DNA reads as TGTGCCAGCAGCTTGCAGGAGTTGGGGGTTGACTCCTACGAGCAGTACTTC. Translated: CASSLQELGVDSYEQYF. The chain employs TRBV5-5 and TRBJ2-7; tentatively, D is TRBD1 or TRBD2 (5 bases each). The CDR3 consists of 17 residues. V was shortened by 1 base and J by 0 bases, with 17 bases between the two germline ends. Germline lookup yields CDR1 SGHKS and CDR2 YYEKEE (reference sequence). Full variable domain (remainder filled in from reference TRBV5-5 and TRBJ2-7): DAGVTQSPTHLIKTRGQQVTLRCSPISGHKSVSWYQQVLGQGPQFIFQYYEKEERGRGNFPDRFSARQFPNYSSELNVNALLLGDSALYLCASSLQELGVDSYEQYFGPGTRLTVT.

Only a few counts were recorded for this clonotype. The CDR3 DNA follows: TGTGCCAGCAGCGCCCTACTCAATGAGCAGTTCTTC. The encoded protein is CASSALLNEQFF. V and J are TRBV9 and TRBJ2-1; D gene ambiguous. This CDR3 is 12 amino acids long. Trimming shortened V by 3 bases and J by 6 bases, and 7 bases separated the two germline ends. The germline V gene encodes CDR1 SGDLS and CDR2 YYNGEE.

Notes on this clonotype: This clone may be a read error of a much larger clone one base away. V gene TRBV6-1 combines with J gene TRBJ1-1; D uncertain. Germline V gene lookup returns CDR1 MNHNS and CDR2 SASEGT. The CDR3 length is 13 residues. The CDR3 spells CASCEGWLPEAFF. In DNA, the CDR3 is TGTGCCAGCTGTGAAGGGTGGCTCCCTGAAGCTTTCTTT.

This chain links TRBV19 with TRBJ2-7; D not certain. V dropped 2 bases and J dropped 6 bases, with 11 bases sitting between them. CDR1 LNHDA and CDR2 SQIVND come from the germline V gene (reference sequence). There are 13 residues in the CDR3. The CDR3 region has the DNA TGTGCCAGTAGTATAATTCTCAGCTCCGAGCAGTACTTC. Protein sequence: CASSIILSSEQYF.

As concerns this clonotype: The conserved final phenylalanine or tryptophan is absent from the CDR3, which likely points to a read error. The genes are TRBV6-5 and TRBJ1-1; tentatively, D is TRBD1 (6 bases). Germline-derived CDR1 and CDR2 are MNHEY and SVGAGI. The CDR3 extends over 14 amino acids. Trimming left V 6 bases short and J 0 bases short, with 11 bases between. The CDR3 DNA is TGTGCCAGCAGAAGGGACACACTGAACACTGAAGCTTTCCTT. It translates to CASRRDTLNTEAFL.